This record covers a single T cell receptor beta chain. Its cognate antigen is unknown. The sample originates from a study of T cell repertoires in cytomegalovirus infection. Study context: Used in the study were CMV epitopes, some recently identified and HLA-C-restricted, others well-studied and HLA-B-restricted. Public TCR beta signature analysis indicated the presence of both CMV infection and matching HLA type. Study-level points and caveats: Based on cumulative public TCR beta family frequency, carriers of CMV plus the relevant HLA were identified.

The V gene's germline CDR1 is SEHNR and CDR2 FQNEAQ (reference sequence). The CDR3 loop spans 15 amino acids. After removal of 0 bases from V and 0 bases from J, the junction contained 1 base not matched to a gene. TCRdb re-called the reads through MiXCR, storing one row per CDR3 protein. The sample contains some 71,000 distinct CDR3 sequences, around 27% of which appear only once. The specimen comprised CD8+ T cells from cultured PBMCs, sampled from culture after CMV antigen stimulation. The TCR sequence derives from a human donor in good health (CMV status not recorded). Some clones in this sample may be carry-over from other donors' samples. The V and J genes are TRBV7-9 and TRBJ2-7; 8 bases fit TRBD1. The CDR3 DNA reads TGTGCCAGCAGCTTAGCGGACAGGGACTCCTACGAGCAGTACTTC. It specifies CASSLADRDSYEQYF.